One and the same sample provided the 25 T cell receptor beta chains below, sequenced in a study of lymphopenia after photon versus proton radiotherapy. Using immunoSEQ multiplex PCR, the repertoire was profiled, and TCRdb retains in-frame clones only, with some absent. Of around 27,000 clones in the sample, roughly 90% were seen once. The sample in question was peripheral blood, obtained from a patient treated with photon-based radiotherapy. These receptors all come from a woman in her fifties or sixties with cholangiocarcinoma.

The chain couples TRBV5-6 to TRBJ2-5; D call uncertain. The CDR3 consists of 12 residues. The germline V gene encodes CDR1 SGHDT and CDR2 YYEEEE. Deletions cut 2 bases from V and 9 bases from J, with 11 bases between. As DNA, the CDR3 is TGTGCCAGCAGCTTATCCGGAGTGGCCCAGTACTTC. The encoded protein is CASSLSGVAQYF. The variable domain in full, completed from reference TRBV5-6 and TRBJ2-5, reads DAGVTQSPTHLIKTRGQQVTLRCSPKSGHDTVSWYQQALGQGPQFIFQYYEEEERQRGNFPDRFSGHQFPNYSSELNVNALLLGDSALYLCASSLSGVAQYFGPGTRLLVL.

The V gene is TRBV2, the J gene TRBJ1-6; D is possibly TRBD1 (5 bases). CDR1 is SNHLY and CDR2 is FYNNEI in the germline V gene. This CDR3 spans 15 amino acids. With 7 bases removed from V and 9 bases from J, the gap between germline ends came to 19 bases. Here the CDR3 DNA reads TGTGCCAGCATACTACTCGGGACCCAATCTTCACCCCTCCACTTT. Translating it yields CASILLGTQSSPLHF.

V usage is TRBV2 and J usage is TRBJ1-1; D gene uncertain. This CDR3 is 13 amino acids long. Germline V gene sequence: CDR1 SNHLY, CDR2 FYNNEI. V dropped 1 base and J dropped 1 base, with 4 bases sitting between them. The CDR3 protein is CASSEEENTEAFF. CDR3 in DNA: TGTGCCAGCAGTGAAGAGGAGAACACTGAAGCTTTCTTT.

The rearrangement links TRBV15 to TRBJ2-4; a possible D gene is TRBD1 (6 bases). V was shortened by 0 bases and J by 0 bases, with 15 bases between the two germline ends. CDR3 length equals 18 residues. CDR1 and CDR2 from the germline V gene are LNHNV and YYDKDF (reference sequence). CDR3 loop: CATSRDSGQTLAKNIQYF. Here the CDR3 DNA reads TGTGCCACCAGCAGAGATAGTGGACAGACACTAGCCAAAAACATTCAGTACTTC.

The rearrangement uses TRBV7-5 and TRBJ1-5. TRBV7-5 is deemed a pseudogene. The CDR3 runs 13 residues. The CDR3 DNA is TGTGCCAGAAGCTTAGTGAGAGGTTTGCCCCAGCATTTT. It translates to CARSLVRGLPQHF.

The rearrangement joins TRBV19 to TRBJ2-7, with 8 bases matching TRBD2. The CDR3 runs 13 residues. Germline CDR1 is LNHDA and CDR2 is SQIVND (reference sequence). After removal of 6 bases from V and 3 bases from J, the junction contained 4 bases not matched to a gene. CDR3: CASRAGAFYEQYF. DNA of the CDR3: TGTGCCAGTAGAGCGGGGGCCTTCTACGAGCAGTACTTC.

The chain uses TRBV5-6 and TRBJ2-2, with no clear D. Germline lookup yields CDR1 SGHDT and CDR2 YYEEEE. Trimming took 0 bases from V and 6 from J, leaving 12 bases between them. The CDR3 spans 15 residues. The DNA of the CDR3 is TGTGCCAGCAGCTTGGTTAGGTTGGGCCCCGGGGAGCTGTTTTTT. Residues: CASSLVRLGPGELFF. The full variable domain, with the rest looked up from reference TRBV5-6 and TRBJ2-2, is DAGVTQSPTHLIKTRGQQVTLRCSPKSGHDTVSWYQQALGQGPQFIFQYYEEEERQRGNFPDRFSGHQFPNYSSELNVNALLLGDSALYLCASSLVRLGPGELFFGEGSRLTVL.

The chain uses TRBV7-9 and TRBJ2-3, with 10 nucleotides matching TRBD1. Unmatched junction bases numbered 3, after V lost 3 bases and J lost 3 bases. This CDR3 is 15 amino acids long. From germline, CDR1 is SEHNR and CDR2 FQNEAQ (reference sequence). DNA of the CDR3: TGTGCCAGCAGCTTCCGGACAGGGGGGACAGATACGCAGTATTTT. Protein sequence: CASSFRTGGTDTQYF.

Only one count was recorded for this clone. The V and J genes are TRBV9 and TRBJ2-5, with D possibly TRBD2 on 6 matching bases. This CDR3 has 15 residues. Trimming took off 0 bases at V and 1 base at J, with 10 bases between the two ends. The germline V gene has CDR1 SGDLS and CDR2 YYNGEE. The CDR3 coding sequence is TGTGCCAGCAGCGTAGCGCGGGGAACCCAAGAGACCCAGTACTTC. Its translation is CASSVARGTQETQYF.

For this clone: Sequence at one end of the junction differs from germline and may be a read error. J is TRBJ1-1 and V is TRBV29-1, with D unresolved. Germline CDR1 SQVTM, CDR2 ANQGSEA. CDR3 length: 12 residues. CDR3 amino acids: CSVEGMNTEAFF. The CDR3 region has the DNA TGCAGCGTCGAAGGGATGAACACTGAAGCTTTCTTT.

This clone was observed a few times. The chain recombines TRBV19 with TRBJ1-6; the D gene is possibly TRBD1 (6 bases). Germline CDR1 and CDR2: LNHDA and SQIVND (reference sequence). CDR3 length equals 15 residues. The V end lost 6 bases, the J end lost 3 bases, and 12 bases lay between the germline ends. Here the CDR3 reads CASRETGLYNSPLHF. The CDR3 DNA sequence: TGTGCCAGTAGAGAGACAGGCCTCTATAATTCACCCCTCCACTTT.

The genes are TRBV5-1 and TRBJ2-3; perhaps TRBD1 as D (6 bases). This CDR3 is 14 amino acids long. Germline loops: CDR1 SGHRS, CDR2 YFSETQ. The ends were cut back, 3 bases at V and 6 bases at J, with 14 bases in the middle. DNA of the CDR3: TGCGCCAGCAGCTCGTGGGCAGGGGTGGATACGCAGTATTTT. Protein sequence: CASSSWAGVDTQYF.

V gene TRBV5-1 combines with J gene TRBJ1-3, with D possibly TRBD1 on 5 matching bases. The germline CDR1 and CDR2 sequences are SGHRS and YFSETQ. The CDR3 totals 16 residues. The ends were cut back, 4 bases at V and 3 bases at J, with 17 bases in the middle. DNA for the CDR3: TGCGCCAGCAGCCCCGAGGGGCGGCAGGGTGGAAACACCATATATTTT. Protein product: CASSPEGRQGGNTIYF.

The table lists this clone with a count of one. This chain uses TRBV4-3 with TRBJ1-1, with D hard to call. V lost 1 base to trimming and J lost 1 base, with 13 bases between them. The CDR3 loop spans 16 amino acids. Germline lookup yields CDR1 LGHNA and CDR2 YSLEER. CDR3 residues: CASSQGDEAGNTEAFF. CDR3 coding DNA: TGCGCCAGCAGCCAAGGTGACGAAGCAGGGAACACTGAAGCTTTCTTT.

Written as DNA, the CDR3 is TGTGCCAGCTCACTAGATAGCCCGAGCTCTGGAAACACCATATATTTT. It encodes CASSLDSPSSGNTIYF. The chain combines TRBV18 with TRBJ1-3, with no clear D. With 4 bases removed from V and 0 bases from J, the gap between germline ends came to 13 bases. The germline V gene has CDR1 KGHSH and CDR2 LQKENI. The length of the CDR3 is 16 residues.

The chain couples TRBV11-2 to TRBJ1-2, with a tentative D call TRBD1 (5 bases). The CDR3 loop spans 15 amino acids. Looked up from germline, CDR1 is SGHAT and CDR2 is FQNNGV. Deletions cut 0 bases from V and 4 bases from J, with 12 bases between. As DNA, the CDR3 is TGTGCCAGCAGCTTAGATCCCGGGGGTGCCTATGGCTACACCTTC. Its protein is CASSLDPGGAYGYTF.

This clone has only a few counts. The CDR3 DNA is TGTGCCAGCAAGGGGGGGCTGAACTCTGGAAACACCATATATTTT. Translated: CASKGGLNSGNTIYF. This chain joins TRBV5-5 and TRBJ1-3, with D possibly being TRBD1 (6 bases). The CDR3 totals 15 residues. Deletions cut 6 bases from V and 0 bases from J, with 13 bases between. CDR1 and CDR2 from the germline V gene are SGHKS and YYEKEE (reference sequence).

The chain couples TRBV10-3 to TRBJ1-2, with 10 bases fitting TRBD1. Germline CDR1 reads ENHRY; CDR2 reads SYGVKD. There are 16 residues in the CDR3. V gave up 7 bases and J gave up 6 bases; unmatched junction bases: 14. In DNA, the CDR3 is TGTGCCATCACTCTGACAGGGGGCGAGGGTATCCATGGCTACACCTTC. Translated, it gives CAITLTGGEGIHGYTF.

The chain links TRBV10-3 to TRBJ1-2; 7 bases line up with TRBD1. This CDR3 is 15 amino acids long. Unmatched junction bases numbered 10, after V lost 7 bases and J lost 2 bases. Per the germline V gene, CDR1 is ENHRY and CDR2 is SYGVKD. CDR3 sequence reads: CAIKPGGPQNYGYTF. Written as DNA, the CDR3 is TGTGCCATCAAGCCAGGGGGACCCCAAAACTATGGCTACACCTTC.

This clone was counted once. Here the CDR3 reads CATSRQLSGNTIYF. The CDR3 DNA is TGTGCCACCAGCAGGCAGCTCTCTGGAAACACCATATATTTT. This sequence joins TRBV15 and TRBJ1-3; unclear D gene. The CDR3 consists of 14 residues. V was shortened by 3 bases and J by 0 bases, with 6 bases between the two germline ends. In germline, CDR1 is LNHNV, CDR2 YYDKDF (reference sequence).

This chain uses TRBV29-1 with TRBJ2-7; D gene unclear. Germline CDR1 SQVTM, CDR2 ANQGSEA. The V and J ends lost 0 bases and 2 bases respectively, with 5 bases between them. The CDR3 totals 12 residues. CDR3 protein: CSVEDTAYEQYF. The DNA of the CDR3 is TGCAGCGTTGAAGACACAGCCTACGAGCAGTACTTC.

This chain links TRBV5-1 with TRBJ1-5; D unclear. V lost 0 bases, J lost 0 bases, and 7 bases lay in between. Germline CDR1 is SGHRS and CDR2 is YFSETQ. The length of the CDR3 is 15 residues. The CDR3 loop is CASSLGDNSNQPQHF. DNA for the CDR3: TGCGCCAGCAGCTTGGGAGACAATAGCAATCAGCCCCAGCATTTT.

CDR3 region: CASSLGTSSYNEQFF. CDR3 DNA: TGTGCCAGCAGCCTCGGGACTAGCTCCTACAATGAGCAGTTCTTC. The rearrangement links TRBV9 to TRBJ2-1, with 8 positions matching TRBD2. The CDR3 spans 15 residues. With 4 bases clipped from V and 0 bases from J, the junction kept 3 bases outside the gene matches. Germline CDR1 and CDR2: SGDLS and YYNGEE.

In this sample, this clone turned up a few times. The chain uses TRBV7-2 and TRBJ1-5, with D possibly matching TRBD1 (6 bases). Germline CDR1 reads SGHTA; CDR2 reads FQGNSA. V lost 1 base and J 7 bases, leaving 11 bases between the germline ends. The CDR3 extends over 14 amino acids. CDR3 in amino acids: CASSLGGAGQPQHF. The CDR3 region has the DNA TGTGCCAGCAGCTTAGGGGGGGCAGGGCAGCCCCAGCATTTT.

This sequence joins TRBV28 and TRBJ1-1; 9 bases line up with TRBD1. Germline loops: CDR1 MDHEN, CDR2 SYDVKM. This CDR3 has 17 residues. V trimming: 8 bases; J trimming: 0 bases; junction bases outside the gene matches: 13. The CDR3 DNA follows: TGTGCCAGCCGAATGGGACAGGGAAGGGTGATGAACACTGAAGCTTTCTTT. It yields the protein CASRMGQGRVMNTEAFF.